The clone carrying this T cell receptor beta chain appeared once. Its antigen is currently unknown. The CDR3 covers 15 residues. Germline lookup yields CDR1 MNHEY and CDR2 SMNVEV (reference sequence). After removal of 6 bases from V and 0 bases from J, the junction contained 4 bases not matched to a gene. Produced via immunoSEQ multiplex PCR; TCRdb's table is partial and in-frame only. The sample carries some 1,600,000 clones, around 98% recorded once. This sample stems from a study of shared clonotypes between healthy human individuals. Broader study findings: Deeper or shallower sequencing was expected to change how clonotypes are shared among donors.

Healthy adults negative for HIV, lacking recent acute infections or vaccinations, served as donors. Division of CD4+ cells produced a CD45RA+ naive subset and a CD45RA-negative memory subset. What was sequenced was naive CD4+ T cells sorted from blood. Subset meaning: CD45RA+ positively selected. The source is a man between 25 and 39 years old in good health. V is TRBV27 and J is TRBJ1-3; 8 nucleotides align to TRBD1. The CDR3 spells CASRGTGTSGNTIYF. The CDR3 coding sequence is TGTGCCAGCAGGGGGACAGGCACCTCTGGAAACACCATATATTTT.